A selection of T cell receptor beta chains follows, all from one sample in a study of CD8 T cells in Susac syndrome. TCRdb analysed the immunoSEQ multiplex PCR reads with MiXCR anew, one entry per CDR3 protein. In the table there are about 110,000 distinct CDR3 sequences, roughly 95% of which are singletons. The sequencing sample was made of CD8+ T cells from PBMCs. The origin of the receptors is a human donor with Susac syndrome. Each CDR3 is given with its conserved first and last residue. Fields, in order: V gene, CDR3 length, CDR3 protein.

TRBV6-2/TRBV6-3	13	CASSYAQIYEQYF
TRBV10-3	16	CAISEVVADKNTEAFF
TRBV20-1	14	CSATGTGLDTEAFF
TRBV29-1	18	CSAIRGGSEAGPNEKLFF
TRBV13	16	CASSPGTSGGYNEQFF
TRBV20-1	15	CSARRAPLSQETQYF
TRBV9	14	CASSVARTRDTQYF
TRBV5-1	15	CASSPPTRGNQPQHF
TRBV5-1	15	CASSFNSQGQETQYF
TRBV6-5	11	CASIEADTQYF
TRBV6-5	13	CASSTGWQETQYF
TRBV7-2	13	CASSYNRDNTIYF
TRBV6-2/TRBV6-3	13	CASRLPGDYGYTF
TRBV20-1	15	CSARDLTASTDTQYF
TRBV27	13	CASSGLGGTEAFF
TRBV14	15	CASSQYGGTYNEQFF
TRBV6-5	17	CASSYFTGTGHTGELFF
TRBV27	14	CASSFGTGSYEQYF
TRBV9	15	CASSPSTFMNTEAFF
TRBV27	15	CASSPSGGSNYGYTF
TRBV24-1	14	CATSDSGTTEGYTF
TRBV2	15	CASSEERAPYNEQFF
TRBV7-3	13	CASSQEGTDTQYF
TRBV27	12	CASRTSRDGYTF
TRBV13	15	CASSLGLGTDQPQHF
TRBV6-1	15	CASSRRGKNTGELFF
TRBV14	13	CASSSGTAYGYTF
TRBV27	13	CASSRDTSYEQYF
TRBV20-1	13	CSARTGGKYEQYF
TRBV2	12	CATNEVGTEAFF
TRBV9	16	CASSPHLTGGLHEQYF
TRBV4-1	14	CASSSIGVPDTQYF
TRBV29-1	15	CSVEVPAGRTDTQYF
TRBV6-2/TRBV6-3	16	CASSFIPGQGDQPQHF
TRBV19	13	CASSYGLNTEAFF
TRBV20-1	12	CSAGEGGNTQYF
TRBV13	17	CASSLGQVGGPDNEQFF
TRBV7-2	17	CASSSSTGPHRGYEQYF
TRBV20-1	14	CSARGKTGLYEQYF
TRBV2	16	CASGGGTLTSTDTQYF
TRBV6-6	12	CASHRRDETQYF
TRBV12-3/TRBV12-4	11	CASSLGVPQYF
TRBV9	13	CASSAPEGTEAFF
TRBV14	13	CASSHRGSYEQYF
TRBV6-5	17	CASSYPRSGTGLYEQYF
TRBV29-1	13	CSGRQGEYNEQFF
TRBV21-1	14	CASSTDREDEKLFF
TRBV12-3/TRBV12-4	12	CASGQGNTEAFF
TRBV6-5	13	CASSYSRGYGYTF
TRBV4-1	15	CASSQELFRGDEQYF